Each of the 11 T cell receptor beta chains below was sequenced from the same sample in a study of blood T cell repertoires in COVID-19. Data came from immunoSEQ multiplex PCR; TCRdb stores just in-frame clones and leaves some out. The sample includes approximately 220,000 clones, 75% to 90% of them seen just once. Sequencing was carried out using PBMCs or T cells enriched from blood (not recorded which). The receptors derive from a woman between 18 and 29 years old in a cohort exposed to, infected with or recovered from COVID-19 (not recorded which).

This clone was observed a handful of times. CDR3 nucleotide sequence: TGTGCCAGCAGCAGGGACGGAGGGTTCTACGAGCAGTACTTC. It specifies CASSRDGGFYEQYF. This rearrangement joins TRBV5-4 to TRBJ2-7, with D perhaps matching TRBD2 (6 bases). V lost 4 bases and J 3 bases, leaving 14 bases between the germline ends. Germline loops: CDR1 SGHNT, CDR2 YYREEE (reference sequence). The CDR3 is made up of 14 amino acids.

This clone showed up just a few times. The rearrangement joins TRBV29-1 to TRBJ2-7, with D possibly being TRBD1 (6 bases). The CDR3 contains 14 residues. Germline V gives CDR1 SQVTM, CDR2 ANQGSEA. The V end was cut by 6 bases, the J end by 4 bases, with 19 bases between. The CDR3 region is CSVKQGSAIYEQYF. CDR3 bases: TGCAGCGTCAAACAGGGAAGTGCGATTTACGAGCAGTACTTC.

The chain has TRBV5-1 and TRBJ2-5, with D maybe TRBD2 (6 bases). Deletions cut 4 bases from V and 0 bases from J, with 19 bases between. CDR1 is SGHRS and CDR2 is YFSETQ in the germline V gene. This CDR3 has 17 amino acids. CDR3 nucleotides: TGCGCCAGCAGCCTTCCCCGACTAGTCCCTCACCAAGAGACCCAGTACTTC. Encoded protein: CASSLPRLVPHQETQYF.

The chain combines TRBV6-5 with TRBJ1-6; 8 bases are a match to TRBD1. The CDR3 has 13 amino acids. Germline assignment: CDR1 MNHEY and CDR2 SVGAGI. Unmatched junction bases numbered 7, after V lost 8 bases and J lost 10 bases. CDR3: CASRTGISSPLHF. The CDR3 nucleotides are TGTGCCAGCCGGACAGGGATATCATCACCCCTCCACTTT.

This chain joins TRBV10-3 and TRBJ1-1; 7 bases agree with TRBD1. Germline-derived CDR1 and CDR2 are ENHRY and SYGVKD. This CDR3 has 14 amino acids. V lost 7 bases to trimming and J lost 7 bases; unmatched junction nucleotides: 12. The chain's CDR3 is CAITELGDRLEAFF. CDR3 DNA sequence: TGTGCCATCACTGAACTGGGGGACAGACTTGAAGCTTTCTTT.

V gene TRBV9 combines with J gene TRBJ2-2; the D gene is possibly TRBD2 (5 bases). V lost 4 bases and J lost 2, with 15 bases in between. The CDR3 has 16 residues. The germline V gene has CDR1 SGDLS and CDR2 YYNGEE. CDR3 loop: CASSSGPRLNTGELFF. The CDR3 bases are TGTGCCAGCAGCAGCGGACCCAGGCTAAACACCGGGGAGCTGTTTTTT.

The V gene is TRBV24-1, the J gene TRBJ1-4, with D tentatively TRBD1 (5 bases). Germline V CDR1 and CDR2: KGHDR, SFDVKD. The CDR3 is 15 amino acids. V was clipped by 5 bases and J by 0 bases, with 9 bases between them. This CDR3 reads CATSARGATNEKLFF. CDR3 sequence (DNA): TGTGCCACCAGTGCAAGGGGCGCAACTAATGAAAAACTGTTTTTT.

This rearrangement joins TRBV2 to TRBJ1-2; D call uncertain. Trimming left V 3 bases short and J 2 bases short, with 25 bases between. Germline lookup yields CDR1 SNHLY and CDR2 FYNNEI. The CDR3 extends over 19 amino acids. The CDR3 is CASSDFLGRVVSRNYGYTF. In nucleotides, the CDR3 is TGTGCCAGCAGTGATTTCTTAGGGCGGGTGGTCTCTCGGAACTATGGCTACACCTTC.

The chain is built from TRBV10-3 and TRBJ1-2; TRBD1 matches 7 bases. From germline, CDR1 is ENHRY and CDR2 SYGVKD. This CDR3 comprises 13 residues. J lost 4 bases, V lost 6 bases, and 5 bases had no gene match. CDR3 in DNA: TGTGCCATCAGCCCGGGACAGCCCTATGGCTACACCTTC. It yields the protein CAISPGQPYGYTF.

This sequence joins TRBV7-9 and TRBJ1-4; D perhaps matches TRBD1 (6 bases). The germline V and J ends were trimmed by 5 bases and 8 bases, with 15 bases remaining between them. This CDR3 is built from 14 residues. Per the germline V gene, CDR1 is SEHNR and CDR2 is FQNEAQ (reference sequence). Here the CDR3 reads CASSPGAIIEKLFF. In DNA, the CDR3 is TGTGCCAGCAGCCCAGGGGCCATAATCGAAAAACTGTTTTTT. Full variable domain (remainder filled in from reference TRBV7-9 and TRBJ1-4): DTGVSQNPRHKITKRGQNVTFRCDPISEHNRLYWYRQTLGQGPEFLTYFQNEAQLEKSRLLSDRFSAERPKGSFSTLEIQRTEQGDSAMYLCASSPGAIIEKLFFGSGTQLSVL.

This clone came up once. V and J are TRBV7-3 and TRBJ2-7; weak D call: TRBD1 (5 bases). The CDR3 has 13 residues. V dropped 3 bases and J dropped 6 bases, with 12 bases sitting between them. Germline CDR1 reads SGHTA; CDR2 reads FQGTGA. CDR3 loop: CASSFGASAEQYF. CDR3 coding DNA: TGTGCCAGCAGCTTTGGGGCTTCGGCCGAGCAGTACTTC.